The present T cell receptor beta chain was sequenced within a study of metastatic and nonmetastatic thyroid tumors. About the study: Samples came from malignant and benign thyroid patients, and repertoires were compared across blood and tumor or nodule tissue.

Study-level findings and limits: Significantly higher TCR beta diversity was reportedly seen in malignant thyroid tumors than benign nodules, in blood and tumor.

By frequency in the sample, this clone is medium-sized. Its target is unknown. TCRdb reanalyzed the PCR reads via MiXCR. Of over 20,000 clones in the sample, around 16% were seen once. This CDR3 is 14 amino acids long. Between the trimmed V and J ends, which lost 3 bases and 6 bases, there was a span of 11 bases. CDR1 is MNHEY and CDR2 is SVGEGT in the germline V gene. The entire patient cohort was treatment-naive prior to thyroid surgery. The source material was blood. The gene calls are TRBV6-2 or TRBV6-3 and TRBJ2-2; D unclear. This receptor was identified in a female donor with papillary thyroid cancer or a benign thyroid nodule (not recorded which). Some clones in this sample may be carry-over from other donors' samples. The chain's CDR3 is CASSYLTDSGELFF. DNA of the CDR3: TGTGCCAGCAGTTATCTTACAGATTCCGGGGAGCTGTTTTTT.